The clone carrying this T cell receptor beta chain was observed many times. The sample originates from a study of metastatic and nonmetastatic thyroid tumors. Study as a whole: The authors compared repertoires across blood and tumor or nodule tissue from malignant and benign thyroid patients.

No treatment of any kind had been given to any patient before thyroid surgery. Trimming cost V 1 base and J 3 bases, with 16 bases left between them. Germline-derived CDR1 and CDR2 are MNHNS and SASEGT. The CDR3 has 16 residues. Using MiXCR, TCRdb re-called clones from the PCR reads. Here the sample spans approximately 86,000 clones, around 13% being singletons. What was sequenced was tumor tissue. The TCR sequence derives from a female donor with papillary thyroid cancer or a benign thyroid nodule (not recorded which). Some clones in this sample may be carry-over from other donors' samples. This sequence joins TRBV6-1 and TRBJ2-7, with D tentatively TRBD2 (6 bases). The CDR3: CASSEEERVGLYEQYF. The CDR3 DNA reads TGTGCCAGCAGTGAAGAAGAGCGGGTGGGCCTCTACGAGCAGTACTTC.